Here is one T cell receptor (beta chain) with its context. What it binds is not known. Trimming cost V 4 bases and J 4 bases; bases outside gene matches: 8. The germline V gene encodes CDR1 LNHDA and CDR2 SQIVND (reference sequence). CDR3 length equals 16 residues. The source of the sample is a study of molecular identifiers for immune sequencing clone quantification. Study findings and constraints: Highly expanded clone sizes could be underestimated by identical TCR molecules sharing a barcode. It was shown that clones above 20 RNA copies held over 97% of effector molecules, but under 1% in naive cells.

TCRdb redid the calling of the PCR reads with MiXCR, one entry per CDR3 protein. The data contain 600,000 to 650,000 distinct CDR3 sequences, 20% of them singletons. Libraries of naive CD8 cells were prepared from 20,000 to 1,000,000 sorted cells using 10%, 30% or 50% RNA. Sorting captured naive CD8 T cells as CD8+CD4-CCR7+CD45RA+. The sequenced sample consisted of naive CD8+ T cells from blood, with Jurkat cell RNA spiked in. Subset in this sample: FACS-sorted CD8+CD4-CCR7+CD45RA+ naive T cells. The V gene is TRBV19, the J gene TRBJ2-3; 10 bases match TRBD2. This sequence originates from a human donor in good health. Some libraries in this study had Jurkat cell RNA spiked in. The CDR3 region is CASSTGSGGLPDTQYF. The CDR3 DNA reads TGTGCCAGTAGTACGGGTAGCGGGGGGTTGCCAGATACGCAGTATTTT.